A single sample is the source of the 20 T cell receptor beta chains below, sequenced in a study of tumor-infiltrating lymphocytes in primary liver carcinoma. Starting material of 400 to 600 ng total RNA yielded TCR beta cDNA via a constant-region primer. Each TCR beta library was derived from three nested multiplex PCR rounds that employed slightly modified ARM-PCR. It was with TRBV1-TRBV30 forward primers and a C-beta reverse primer that the first two PCR rounds were run, at roughly 11 cycles each. TCRdb passed the multiplex PCR reads through MiXCR, listing each CDR3 protein once. This table has under 50,000 distinct CDR3 sequences, approximately 70% appearing once. Both RNA and DNA were isolated together from about 21-30 mg of bulk tissue that had not been sorted. The sample taken for sequencing was liver tumor tissue from sampling region 5. Subset indicated: tumor region T5, tumor centre. The receptors stem from a man in his forties with primary liver carcinoma and hepatitis B virus infection.

As regards this clonotype: A junction end diverges from the germline sequence, so it may reflect a read error. The rearrangement links TRBV10-3 to TRBJ1-2, with D tentatively TRBD1 (6 bases). Per the germline V gene, CDR1 is ENHRY and CDR2 is SYGVKD. The length of the CDR3 is 15 residues. CDR3 loop: CAINPGTLRNYGCTF. CDR3 nucleotides: TGTGCCATCAACCCCGGGACACTTAGGAACTATGGCTGCACCTTC.

The rearrangement joins TRBV6-1 to TRBJ2-5, with D uncertain. This CDR3 is built from 12 residues. Germline CDR1 and CDR2: MNHNS and SASEGT. CDR3 amino acids: CASSTYQETQYF. The CDR3 region has the DNA TGTGCTAGCTCCACGTACCAAGAGACCCAGTACTTC.

Regarding this clonotype: At one end, the junction sequence differs from germline, possibly due to a read error. This chain joins TRBV11-2 and TRBJ2-7; TRBD1 matches 7 bases. The CDR3 is 13 residues long. Germline CDR1 is SGHAT and CDR2 is FQNNGV. This chain's CDR3 is CANSSAQGDEQYF. The DNA of the CDR3 is TGTGCCAACAGCTCTGCCCAGGGGGACGAACAGTACTTC. Together with reference TRBV11-2 and TRBJ2-7, the CDR3 gives the full variable domain: EAGVAQSPRYKIIEKRQSVAFWCNPISGHATLYWYQQILGQGPKLLIQFQNNGVVDDSQLPKDRFSAERLKGVDSTLKIQPAKLEDSAVYLCANSSAQGDEQYFGPGTRLTVT.

The chain joins TRBV7-6 to TRBJ2-3; 11 bases align to TRBD2. Germline V CDR1 and CDR2: SGHVS, FNYEAQ. The CDR3 runs 18 residues. Unmatched junction bases numbered 9, after V lost 3 bases and J lost 1 base. CDR3 DNA sequence: TGTGCCAGCAGCTTGCAGGGACTAGCGGCCCACCGCACAGATACGCAGTATTTT. This translates into CASSLQGLAAHRTDTQYF.

This clonotype was detected many times. V is TRBV13 and J is TRBJ2-5, with 8 bases that match TRBD2. The germline gives CDR1 PRHDT, CDR2 FYEKMQ (reference sequence). The CDR3 is 15 amino acids. V lost 4 bases, J lost 2 bases, and 6 bases stayed unmatched. The CDR3 reads CASSSGLGRQETQYF. The CDR3, as DNA: TGTGCCAGCAGCTCGGGACTAGGGAGACAAGAGACCCAGTACTTC.

Comments on this clonotype: Mismatch with germline at one junction end may stem from a read error. The chain joins TRBV14 to TRBJ2-1, with D perhaps TRBD1 (5 bases). The CDR3 is 13 amino acids. Germline V gives CDR1 SGHDN, CDR2 FVKESK. The CDR3 sequence: CVSSQGAYNEQFF. In nucleotides, the CDR3 is TGTGTCAGCAGCCAAGGGGCCTACAATGAGCAGTTCTTC.

CDR3 region: CASSSTRATGEQYF. The CDR3 coding sequence is TGTGCCAGCAGCTCCACCAGGGCCACAGGCGAGCAGTACTTC. The chain joins TRBV11-2 to TRBJ2-7; possible D gene TRBD1, 5 bases. CDR3 length: 14 amino acids. Germline V gene data show CDR1 as SGHAT and CDR2 as FQNNGV. The V gene lost 4 bases and the J gene lost 6 bases, with 16 bases spanning the gap. Drawing the rest from reference TRBV11-2 and TRBJ2-7, the complete variable domain is EAGVAQSPRYKIIEKRQSVAFWCNPISGHATLYWYQQILGQGPKLLIQFQNNGVVDDSQLPKDRFSAERLKGVDSTLKIQPAKLEDSAVYLCASSSTRATGEQYFGPGTRLTVT.

As concerns this clonotype: A read error may produce the germline difference seen at one junction end. The rearrangement links TRBV19 to TRBJ2-2; D is perhaps TRBD2 (5 bases). There are 15 residues in the CDR3. From germline, CDR1 is LNHDA and CDR2 SQIVND (reference sequence). The CDR3 reads CASSNSEFGTGEPFF. The CDR3 DNA reads TGTGCCAGTAGTAACAGTGAGTTTGGTACCGGGGAGCCGTTTTTT.

Regarding this clonotype: This likely comes from a read error, as the CDR3 has no conserved phenylalanine or tryptophan at its end. No DNA is shown, since the ends of the CDR3 on it are uncertain; the CDR3 is the one TCRdb lists. This chain connects TRBV29-1 to TRBJ2-3; no check of the table's D call, TRBD1, against the DNA was made. The length of the CDR3 is 16 amino acids, counting both ends. Germline loops: CDR1 SQVTM, CDR2 ANQGSEA. CDR3 protein: CSVELRDGGVADTEYS.

Comments on this clonotype: Because it lacks the conserved phenylalanine or tryptophan at the end, this CDR3 is likely a read error. Because the CDR3's place on the DNA is in doubt, the DNA is left out and the CDR3 is given as listed by TCRdb. The CDR3 protein is CASSYSSTSGRGGGFL. The rearrangement joins TRBV11-2 to TRBJ2-1; the table calls TRBD2, which could not be checked here. Germline CDR1 and CDR2: SGHAT and FQNNGV. The CDR3 is 16 residues long, counting both termini.

Turning to this clonotype: At one end, the junction sequence differs from germline, possibly due to a read error. CDR3 amino acids: CTSSGRLAGGPSETQYF. For the CDR3, the DNA is TGTACCAGCAGTGGAAGACTAGCGGGAGGGCCTTCGGAGACCCAGTACTTC. The rearrangement uses TRBV2 and TRBJ2-5; the match to TRBD2 covers 14 bases. The germline V gene has CDR1 SNHLY and CDR2 FYNNEI. This CDR3 contains 17 residues.

This clonotype was recorded at least ten times. J is TRBJ2-7 and V is TRBV5-1, with D unresolved. Between the trimmed V and J ends, which lost 3 bases and 2 bases, there was a span of 3 bases. This CDR3 region has 11 residues. Germline-derived CDR1 and CDR2 are SGHRS and YFSETQ. CDR3 loop: CASSSTYEQYF. CDR3 sequence (DNA): TGCGCCAGCAGCTCTACCTACGAGCAGTACTTC. Looking up the rest from reference TRBV5-1 and TRBJ2-7 gives the full variable domain: KAGVTQTPRYLIKTRGQQVTLSCSPISGHRSVSWYQQTPGQGLQFLFEYFSETQRNKGNFPGRFSGRQFSNSRSEMNVSTLELGDSALYLCASSSTYEQYFGPGTRLTVT.

This clonotype occurred a few times. The chain uses TRBV6-1 and TRBJ2-7; D is ambiguous. The V gene's germline CDR1 is MNHNS and CDR2 SASEGT. The CDR3 runs 12 residues. CDR3 nucleotides: TGTGTCAGTAGTAACGGACCCTACGAGCAGTACTTC. As protein: CVSSNGPYEQYF.

The sample holds many counts of this clonotype. V is TRBV12-3 or TRBV12-4 and J is TRBJ2-1, with 8 bases lining up with TRBD2. The length of the CDR3 is 13 residues. V dropped 5 bases and J dropped 6; count of bases not matched to a gene: 3. Written as DNA, the CDR3 is TGTGCCAGCAGTCCGACTAGCGCCAATGAGCAGTTCTTC. It codes for CASSPTSANEQFF.

This clonotype was detected a few times. J is TRBJ2-7 and V is TRBV11-2, with D unresolved. With 2 bases removed from V and 9 bases from J, the gap between germline ends came to 17 bases. Germline CDR1 is SGHAT and CDR2 is FQNNGV. The CDR3 contains 14 residues. The CDR3 protein is CASSLTDTVYVQYF. Written as DNA, the CDR3 is TGTGCCAGCAGCTTAACTGACACTGTCTATGTGCAGTACTTC.

A remark on this clonotype: This may come from a read error, since a much larger clone is one base off. V and J are TRBV28 and TRBJ2-2; 9 nucleotides line up with TRBD2. This CDR3 contains 15 residues. Germline V gives CDR1 MDHEN, CDR2 SYDVKM. This CDR3 reads CASRGAGGRTGGLFF. CDR3 coding DNA: TGTGCCAGCAGGGGAGCGGGAGGTCGGACCGGGGGGCTGTTTTTT.

Only one count was recorded for this clonotype. The chain has TRBV6-1 and TRBJ2-1; D uncertain. This CDR3 has 16 residues. Germline V gene sequence: CDR1 MNHNS, CDR2 SASEGT. The V end lost 7 bases, the J end lost 1 base, and 17 bases lay between the germline ends. CDR3 DNA: TGTGCCAGCACCACGGGTGGGCTTAGATCCTACAATGAGCAGTTCTTC. Translating gives CASTTGGLRSYNEQFF.

As regards this clonotype: A read error may account for a junction end that differs from germline. The chain links TRBV11-2 to TRBJ2-3; 9 bases map to TRBD1. CDR1 SGHAT and CDR2 FQNNGV come from the germline V gene. The CDR3 is 14 amino acids. DNA for the CDR3: TGTGCCAGCGGCTTCGACAGGGGGACAGATACGCAATTTTTT. This gives the protein CASGFDRGTDTQFF.

CDR3 residues: CASSSSPGTGYYYEQYF. CDR3 nucleotide sequence: TGTGCCAGCAGTTCATCCCCTGGGACAGGGTACTACTACGAGCAGTACTTC. The rearrangement uses TRBV12-3 or TRBV12-4 and TRBJ2-7; 9 bases map to TRBD1. J gave up 3 bases and V 4 bases, and 13 bases lay outside the gene matches. CDR3 size: 17 residues.

The chain carries TRBV12-3 or TRBV12-4 and TRBJ2-5, with TRBD2 matching 8 bases. CDR3 size: 15 residues. In DNA form, the CDR3 reads TGTGTCAGTAGTGCCCTCGGACTAGCAGGGGAGACCCAGTACTTC. Translated, it gives CVSSALGLAGETQYF.